This TCR beta chain stems from a study of T cell responses to AZD1222 COVID-19 vaccine. Findings and caveats of the study: Donors were chiefly white British, with a greater number of females, and clonal diversity was perhaps underestimated. After two AZD1222 doses, spike-specific TCR breadth and depth rose versus day 0.

The germline V gene has CDR1 GTSNPN and CDR2 SVGIG (reference sequence). The J segment lost 0 bases and the V segment lost 5 bases, leaving 7 bases of the junction unmatched. This CDR3 has 15 amino acids. A single count supports this clone. Antigen unknown. The repertoire was sequenced with immunoSEQ multiplex PCR; TCRdb's copy has only in-frame clones and lacks some. The sample records some 96,000 clones, about 88% being singletons. The material sequenced was peripheral blood, taken on day 0 of AZD1222 vaccination. The chain is built from TRBV30 and TRBJ1-3, with 7 bases lining up with TRBD1. The clonotype originates from an adult in good health. The CDR3 spells CAWAQDRISGNTIYF. Written as DNA, the CDR3 is TGTGCCTGGGCGCAGGACAGGATCTCTGGAAACACCATATATTTT.